This TCR beta chain emerged from a study of T cells in Graves' hyperthyroidism and ophthalmopathy. Study details: Peripheral blood was secured at the point of initial diagnosis, before any treatment. Study-level results: By a 13 V-J model, ophthalmopathy was set apart from stable hyperthyroidism. Before onset, ophthalmopathy was predicted by the model a median roughly six months earlier.

Based on clinical symptoms, serum thyroxine and TRAb, thyroid ultrasound and orbital computed tomography, diagnoses were reached. The CDR3 has 14 amino acids. The germline CDR1 and CDR2 sequences are SGHRS and YFSETQ. Deletions cut 4 bases from V and 4 bases from J, with 15 bases between. This clonotype has a count of ten or more. The target antigen is unknown. The investigators amplified TCR beta CDR3 regions from RNA transcripts. In the first-round RT-PCR of the TCR CDR3, the HTBI primer set was used. TCRdb reanalysed the multiplex PCR reads using MiXCR and keeps one entry per CDR3 protein. The sample holds 500,000 to 800,000 distinct CDR3 sequences, more than 14% seen once.

This sequence originates from a woman aged 45-65 years with Graves' ophthalmopathy. Input material: blood. V is TRBV5-1 and J is TRBJ2-7, with D perhaps TRBD1 (5 bases). CDR3: CASSLNGAKYEQYF. DNA for the CDR3: TGCGCCAGCAGCCTGAATGGGGCTAAGTACGAGCAGTACTTC. Looking up the rest from reference TRBV5-1 and TRBJ2-7 gives the full variable domain: KAGVTQTPRYLIKTRGQQVTLSCSPISGHRSVSWYQQTPGQGLQFLFEYFSETQRNKGNFPGRFSGRQFSNSRSEMNVSTLELGDSALYLCASSLNGAKYEQYFGPGTRLTVT.